These T cell receptor beta chains were read from a single sample in a study of blood T cells in healthy people across ages. TCRdb recomputed calls from the 5' RACE reads with MiXCR, one row per CDR3 protein. This repertoire shows about 1,500,000 distinct CDR3 sequences, over 25% found once; its top ten account for 7% to 9%. The sample comprised blood. The receptors come from a woman younger than 45 in good health. CDR3s leave out the opening cysteine and the closing phenylalanine or tryptophan. Size is omitted from some rows. Given values are once, few, many or a class for expanded clones.

v_call: TRBV15
clone_size: NA
cdr3_aa: ATSGAVDTEAF

v_call: TRBV14
clone_size: few
cdr3_aa: ASSQEGQGSGYEQY

v_call: TRBV5-1
clone_size: once
cdr3_aa: ASSWDPSEQF

v_call: TRBV12-3/TRBV12-4
clone_size: many
cdr3_aa: ASTPGRTSGIQQF

v_call: TRBV29-1
clone_size: many
cdr3_aa: SVAVRGAEAF

v_call: TRBV24-1
clone_size: NA
cdr3_aa: ATAQAAGHNEQF

v_call: TRBV20-1
clone_size: few
cdr3_aa: SARKASDTEAF

v_call: TRBV7-2
clone_size: few
cdr3_aa: ASSLPRTSGSNEQF

v_call: TRBV2
clone_size: few
cdr3_aa: AISPLMTPTDYGYT

v_call: TRBV4-1
clone_size: few
cdr3_aa: ASSQDPTAKPYEQY

v_call: TRBV7-8
clone_size: few
cdr3_aa: ASTRDAGELF

v_call: TRBV12-5
clone_size: NA
cdr3_aa: ASGPVRWRVTQY

v_call: TRBV2
clone_size: few
cdr3_aa: AASVSQISGANVLT

v_call: TRBV20-1
clone_size: few
cdr3_aa: SALDSYSNQPQH

v_call: TRBV5-1
clone_size: NA
cdr3_aa: ASSIGTGARNTEAF